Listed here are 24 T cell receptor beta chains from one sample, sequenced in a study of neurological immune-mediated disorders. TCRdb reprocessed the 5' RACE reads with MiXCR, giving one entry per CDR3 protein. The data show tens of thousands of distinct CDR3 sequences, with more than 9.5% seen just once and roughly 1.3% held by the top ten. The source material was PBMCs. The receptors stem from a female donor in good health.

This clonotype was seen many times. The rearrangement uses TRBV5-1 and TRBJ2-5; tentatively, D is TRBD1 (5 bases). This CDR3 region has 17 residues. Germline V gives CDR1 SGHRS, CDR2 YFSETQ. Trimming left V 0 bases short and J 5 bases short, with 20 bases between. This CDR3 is CASSLANDSAATETQYF. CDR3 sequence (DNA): TGCGCCAGCAGCTTGGCCAATGACAGCGCCGCCACGGAGACCCAGTACTTC.

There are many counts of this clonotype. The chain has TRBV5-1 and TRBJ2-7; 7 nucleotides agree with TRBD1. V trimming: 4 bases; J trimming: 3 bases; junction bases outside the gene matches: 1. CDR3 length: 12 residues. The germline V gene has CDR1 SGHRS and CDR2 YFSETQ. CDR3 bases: TGCGCCAGCAGCGGGACAGACTACGAGCAGTACTTC. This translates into CASSGTDYEQYF.

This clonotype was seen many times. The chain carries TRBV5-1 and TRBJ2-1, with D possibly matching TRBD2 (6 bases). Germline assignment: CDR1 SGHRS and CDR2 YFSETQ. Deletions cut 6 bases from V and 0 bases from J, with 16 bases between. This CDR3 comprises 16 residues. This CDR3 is CASTRGIEGSYNEQFF. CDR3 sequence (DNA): TGCGCCAGCACCCGGGGGATTGAGGGCTCCTACAATGAGCAGTTCTTC.

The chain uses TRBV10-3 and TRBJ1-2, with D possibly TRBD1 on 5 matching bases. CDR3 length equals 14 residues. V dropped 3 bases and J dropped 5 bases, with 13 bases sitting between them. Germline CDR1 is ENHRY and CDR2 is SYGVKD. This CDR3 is CAISEGGGRYGYTF. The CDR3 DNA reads TGTGCCATCAGTGAAGGCGGGGGAAGATATGGCTACACCTTC.

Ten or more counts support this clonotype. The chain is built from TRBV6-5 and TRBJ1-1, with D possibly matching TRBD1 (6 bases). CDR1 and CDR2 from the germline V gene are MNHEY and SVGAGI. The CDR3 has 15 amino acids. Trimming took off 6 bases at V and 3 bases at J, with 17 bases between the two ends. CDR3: CASSRRGGADTEAFF. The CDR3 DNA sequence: TGTGCCAGCAGCCGGCGTGGGGGCGCGGACACTGAAGCTTTCTTT.

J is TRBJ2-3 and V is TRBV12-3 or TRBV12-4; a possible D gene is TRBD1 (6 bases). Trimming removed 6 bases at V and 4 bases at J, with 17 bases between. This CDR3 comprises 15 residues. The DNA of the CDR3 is TGTGCCAGCAGGCCTGGACAGTGGTTCGCAGATACGCAGTATTTT. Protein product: CASRPGQWFADTQYF.

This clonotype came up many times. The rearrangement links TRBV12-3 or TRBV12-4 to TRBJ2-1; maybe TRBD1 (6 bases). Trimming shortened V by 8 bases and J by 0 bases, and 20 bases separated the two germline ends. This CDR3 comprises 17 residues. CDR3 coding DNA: TGTGCCAGCTCGACTTACAGGGACCCCAGCTCCTACAATGAGCAGTTCTTC. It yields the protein CASSTYRDPSSYNEQFF.

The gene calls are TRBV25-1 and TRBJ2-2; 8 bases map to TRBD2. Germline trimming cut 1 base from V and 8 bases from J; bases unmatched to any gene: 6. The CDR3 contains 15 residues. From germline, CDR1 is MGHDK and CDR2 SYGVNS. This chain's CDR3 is CASSEFSGRVGELFF. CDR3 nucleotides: TGTGCCAGCAGTGAATTCAGCGGGAGAGTGGGGGAGCTGTTTTTT.

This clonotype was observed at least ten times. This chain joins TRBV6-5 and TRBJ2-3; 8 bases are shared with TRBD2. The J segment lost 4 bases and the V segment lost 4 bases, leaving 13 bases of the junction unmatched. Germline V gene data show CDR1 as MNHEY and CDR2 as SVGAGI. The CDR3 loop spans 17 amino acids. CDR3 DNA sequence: TGTGCCAGCAGTTCGGGACTAGGTGGTCACCAGCCAGATACGCAGTATTTT. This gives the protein CASSSGLGGHQPDTQYF.

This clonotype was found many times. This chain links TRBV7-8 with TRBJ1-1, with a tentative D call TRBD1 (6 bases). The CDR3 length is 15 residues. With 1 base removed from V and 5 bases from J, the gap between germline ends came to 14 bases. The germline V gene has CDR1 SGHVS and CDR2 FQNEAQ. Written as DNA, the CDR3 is TGTGCCAGCAGCTTAGTGGTAGGGGGATGGACTGAAGCTTTCTTT. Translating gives CASSLVVGGWTEAFF.

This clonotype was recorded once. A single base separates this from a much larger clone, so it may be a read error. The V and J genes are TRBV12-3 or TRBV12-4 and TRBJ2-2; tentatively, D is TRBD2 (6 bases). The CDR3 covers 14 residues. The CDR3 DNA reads TGTGCCAGCAGTCTGGGACTGAACACCTGGGAGCTGTTTTTT. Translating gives CASSLGLNTWELFF.

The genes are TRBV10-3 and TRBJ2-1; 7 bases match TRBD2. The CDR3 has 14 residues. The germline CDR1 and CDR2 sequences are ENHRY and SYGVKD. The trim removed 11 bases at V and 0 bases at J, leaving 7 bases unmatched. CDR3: CAVRGDSSYNEQFF. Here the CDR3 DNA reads TGTGCCGTCCGGGGGGATAGCTCCTACAATGAGCAGTTCTTC.

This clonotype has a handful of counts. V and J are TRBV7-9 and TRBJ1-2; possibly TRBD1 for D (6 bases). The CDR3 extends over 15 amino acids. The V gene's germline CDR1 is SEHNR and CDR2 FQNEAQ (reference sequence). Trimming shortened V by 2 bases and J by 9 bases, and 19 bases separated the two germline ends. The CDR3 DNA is TGTGCCAGCAGCTTATCCGGGGGGCCCCGGTTCAGCTACACCTTC. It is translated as CASSLSGGPRFSYTF.

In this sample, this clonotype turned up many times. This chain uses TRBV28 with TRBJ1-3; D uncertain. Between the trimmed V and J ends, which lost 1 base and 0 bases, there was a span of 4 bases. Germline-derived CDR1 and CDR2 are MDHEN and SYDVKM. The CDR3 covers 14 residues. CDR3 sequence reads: CASSLFLSGNTIYF. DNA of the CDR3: TGTGCCAGCAGTTTATTTCTCTCTGGAAACACCATATATTTT.

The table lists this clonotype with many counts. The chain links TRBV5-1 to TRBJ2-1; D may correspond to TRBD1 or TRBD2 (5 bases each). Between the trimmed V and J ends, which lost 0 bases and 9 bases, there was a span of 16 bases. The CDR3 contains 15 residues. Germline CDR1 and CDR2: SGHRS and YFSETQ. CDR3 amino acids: CASSLGGTQTGEQFF. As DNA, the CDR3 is TGCGCCAGCAGCTTGGGTGGGACCCAGACGGGTGAGCAGTTCTTC.

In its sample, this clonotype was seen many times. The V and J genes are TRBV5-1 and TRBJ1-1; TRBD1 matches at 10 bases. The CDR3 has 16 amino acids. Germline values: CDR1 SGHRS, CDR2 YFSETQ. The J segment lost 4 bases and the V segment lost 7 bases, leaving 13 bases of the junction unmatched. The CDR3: CASAWTGGTLGTEAFF. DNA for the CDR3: TGCGCCAGCGCCTGGACAGGGGGAACCCTGGGCACTGAAGCTTTCTTT.

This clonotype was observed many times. The CDR3 DNA sequence: TGCGCCAGCAGCTCCGAGCGGGGGGGCTATGAGCAGTTCTTC. Protein: CASSSERGGYEQFF. This chain joins TRBV5-1 and TRBJ2-1, with 10 bases matching TRBD2. V lost 3 bases to trimming and J lost 8 bases; unmatched junction nucleotides: 5. This CDR3 spans 14 amino acids. The germline gives CDR1 SGHRS, CDR2 YFSETQ.

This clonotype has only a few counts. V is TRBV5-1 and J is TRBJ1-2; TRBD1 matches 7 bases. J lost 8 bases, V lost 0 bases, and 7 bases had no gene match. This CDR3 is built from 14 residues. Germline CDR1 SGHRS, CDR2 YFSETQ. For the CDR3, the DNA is TGCGCCAGCAGCTTGGAAGACAGGGCTTTGGGCTACACCTTC. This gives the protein CASSLEDRALGYTF.

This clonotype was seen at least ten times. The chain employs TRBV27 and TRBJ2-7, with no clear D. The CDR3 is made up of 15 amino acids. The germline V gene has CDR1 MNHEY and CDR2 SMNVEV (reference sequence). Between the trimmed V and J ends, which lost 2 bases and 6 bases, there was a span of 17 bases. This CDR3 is CASSLPPTPFCEQYF. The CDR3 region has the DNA TGTGCCAGCAGTTTACCCCCGACACCCTTCTGCGAGCAGTACTTC.

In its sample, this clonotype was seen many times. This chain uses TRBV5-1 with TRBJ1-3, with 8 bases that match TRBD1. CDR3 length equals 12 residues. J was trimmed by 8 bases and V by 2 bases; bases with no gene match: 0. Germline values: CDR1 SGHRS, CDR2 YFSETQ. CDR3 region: CASSLQGDTIYF. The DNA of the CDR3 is TGCGCCAGCAGCTTACAGGGGGACACCATATATTTT.

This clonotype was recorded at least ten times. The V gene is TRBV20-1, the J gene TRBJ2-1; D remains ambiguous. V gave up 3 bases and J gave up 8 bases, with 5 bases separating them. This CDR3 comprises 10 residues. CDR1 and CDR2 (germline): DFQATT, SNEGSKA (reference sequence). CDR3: CSASGDEQFF. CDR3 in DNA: TGCAGTGCTAGCGGCGATGAGCAGTTCTTC.

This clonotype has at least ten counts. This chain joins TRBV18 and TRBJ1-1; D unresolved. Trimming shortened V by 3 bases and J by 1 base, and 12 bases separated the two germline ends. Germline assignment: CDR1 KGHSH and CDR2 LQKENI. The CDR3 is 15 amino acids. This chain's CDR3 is CASSPSGNPNTEAFF. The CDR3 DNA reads TGTGCCAGCTCACCTAGTGGGAATCCGAACACTGAAGCTTTCTTT.

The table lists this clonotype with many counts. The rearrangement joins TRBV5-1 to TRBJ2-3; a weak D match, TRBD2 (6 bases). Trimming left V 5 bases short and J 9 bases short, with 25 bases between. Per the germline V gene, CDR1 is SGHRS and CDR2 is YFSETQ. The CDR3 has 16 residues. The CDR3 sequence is CASRRSGTGTGVTQYF. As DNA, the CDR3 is TGCGCCAGCAGGCGTTCCGGGACGGGTACGGGAGTAACGCAGTATTTT.

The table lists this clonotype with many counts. The CDR3 loop is CASSSGPAYEQYF. The CDR3 nucleotides are TGCGCCAGCAGCTCAGGACCAGCCTACGAGCAGTACTTC. The gene calls are TRBV5-1 and TRBJ2-7; D call uncertain. Germline-derived CDR1 and CDR2 are SGHRS and YFSETQ. CDR3 length: 13 residues. V was trimmed by 3 bases and J by 2 bases, leaving 9 bases between them.